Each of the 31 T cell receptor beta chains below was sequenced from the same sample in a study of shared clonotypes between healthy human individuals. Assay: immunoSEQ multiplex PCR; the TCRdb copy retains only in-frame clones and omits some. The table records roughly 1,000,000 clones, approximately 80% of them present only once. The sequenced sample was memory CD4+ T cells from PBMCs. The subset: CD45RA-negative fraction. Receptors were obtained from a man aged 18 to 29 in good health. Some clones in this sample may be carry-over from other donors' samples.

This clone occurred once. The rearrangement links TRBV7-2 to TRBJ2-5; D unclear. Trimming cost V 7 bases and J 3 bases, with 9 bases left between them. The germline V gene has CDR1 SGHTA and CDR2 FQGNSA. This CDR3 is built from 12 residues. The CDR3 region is CASTRHEETQYF. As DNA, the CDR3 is TGTGCCAGCACGCGGCACGAAGAGACCCAGTACTTC.

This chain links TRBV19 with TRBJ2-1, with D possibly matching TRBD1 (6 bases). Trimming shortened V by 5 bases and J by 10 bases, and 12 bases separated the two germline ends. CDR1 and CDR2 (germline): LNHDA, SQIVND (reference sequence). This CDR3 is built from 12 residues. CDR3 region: CASSPTGWEQFF. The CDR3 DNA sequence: TGTGCCAGTAGTCCTACAGGGTGGGAGCAGTTCTTC. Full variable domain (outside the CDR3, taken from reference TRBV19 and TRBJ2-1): DGGITQSPKYLFRKEGQNVTLSCEQNLNHDAMYWYRQDPGQGLRLIYYSQIVNDFQKGDIAEGYSVSREKKESFPLTVTSAQKNPTAFYLCASSPTGWEQFFGPGTRLTVL.

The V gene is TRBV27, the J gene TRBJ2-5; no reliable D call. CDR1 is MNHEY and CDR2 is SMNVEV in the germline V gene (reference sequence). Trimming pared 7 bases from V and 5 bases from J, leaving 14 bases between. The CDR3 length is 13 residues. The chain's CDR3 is CASTSWAGETQYF. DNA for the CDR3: TGTGCCAGCACCTCCTGGGCAGGCGAGACCCAGTACTTC.

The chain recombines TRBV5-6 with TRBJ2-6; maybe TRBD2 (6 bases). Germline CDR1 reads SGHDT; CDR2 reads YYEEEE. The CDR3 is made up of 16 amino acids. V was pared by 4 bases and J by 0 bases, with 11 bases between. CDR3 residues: CASSGPGGSGANVLTF. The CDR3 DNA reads TGTGCCAGCAGCGGGCCCGGGGGCTCTGGGGCCAACGTCCTGACTTTC.

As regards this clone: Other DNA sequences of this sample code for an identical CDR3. In nucleotides, the CDR3 is TGTGCCAGCAGCCAAGATGGGGCGGGACGGGGTGAAAAACTGTTTTTT. It yields the protein CASSQDGAGRGEKLFF. This rearrangement joins TRBV4-2 to TRBJ1-4; tentative D call: TRBD1 (5 bases). The V end lost 0 bases, the J end lost 7 bases, and 15 bases lay between the germline ends. The CDR3 is made up of 16 amino acids. From germline, CDR1 is LGHNA and CDR2 YNFKEQ.

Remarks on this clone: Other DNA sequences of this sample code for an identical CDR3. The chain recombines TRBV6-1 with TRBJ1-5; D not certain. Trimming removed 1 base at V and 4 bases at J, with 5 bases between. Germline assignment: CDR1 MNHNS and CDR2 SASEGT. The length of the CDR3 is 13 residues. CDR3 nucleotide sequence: TGTGCCAGCAGTGAAGTACAAAATCAGCCCCAGCATTTT. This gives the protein CASSEVQNQPQHF.

The CDR3 sequence: CASSVDVKSGELFF. The CDR3 region has the DNA TGTGCCAGCAGCGTGGATGTTAAGAGCGGGGAGCTGTTTTTT. The chain has TRBV9 and TRBJ2-2; unclear D gene. The CDR3 loop spans 14 amino acids. The germline CDR1 and CDR2 sequences are SGDLS and YYNGEE. V gave up 2 bases and J gave up 7 bases, with 12 bases separating them.

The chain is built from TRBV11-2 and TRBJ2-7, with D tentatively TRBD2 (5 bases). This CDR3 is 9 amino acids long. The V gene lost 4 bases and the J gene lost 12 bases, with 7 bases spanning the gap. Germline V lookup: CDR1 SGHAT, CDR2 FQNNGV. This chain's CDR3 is CASSWRLYF. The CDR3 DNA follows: TGTGCCAGCAGCTGGAGGCTGTACTTC.

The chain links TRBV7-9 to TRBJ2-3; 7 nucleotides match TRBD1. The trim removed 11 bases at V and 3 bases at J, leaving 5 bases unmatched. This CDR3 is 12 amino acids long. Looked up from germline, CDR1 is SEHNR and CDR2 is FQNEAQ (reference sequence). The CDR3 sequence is CADGQVTDTQYF. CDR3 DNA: TGTGCCGACGGACAGGTTACAGATACGCAGTATTTT.

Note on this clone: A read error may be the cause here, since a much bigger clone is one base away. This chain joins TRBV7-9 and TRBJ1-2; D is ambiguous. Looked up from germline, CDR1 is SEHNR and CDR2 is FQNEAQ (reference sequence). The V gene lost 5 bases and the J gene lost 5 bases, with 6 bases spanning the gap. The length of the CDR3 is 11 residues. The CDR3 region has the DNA TGTGCCAGCAGCACCGGGTATGGCTACACCTTC. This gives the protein CASSTGYGYTF.

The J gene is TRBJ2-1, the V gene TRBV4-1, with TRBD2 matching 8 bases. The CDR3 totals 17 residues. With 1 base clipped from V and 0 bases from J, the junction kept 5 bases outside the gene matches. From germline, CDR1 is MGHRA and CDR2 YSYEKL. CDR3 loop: CASSQVGGRSSYNEQFF. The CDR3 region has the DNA TGCGCCAGCAGCCAAGTTGGCGGGAGGAGCTCCTACAATGAGCAGTTCTTC.

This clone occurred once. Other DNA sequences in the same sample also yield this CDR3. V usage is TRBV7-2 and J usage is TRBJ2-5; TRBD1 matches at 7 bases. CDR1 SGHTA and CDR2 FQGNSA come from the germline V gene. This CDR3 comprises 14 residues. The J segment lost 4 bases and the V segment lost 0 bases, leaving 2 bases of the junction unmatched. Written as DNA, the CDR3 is TGTGCCAGCAGCTTAGCAGGGGGCGGAGAGACCCAGTACTTC. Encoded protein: CASSLAGGGETQYF.

CDR3 in DNA: TGTGCCAGCTCACGACAGAAGAACACTGAAGCTTTCTTT. It translates to CASSRQKNTEAFF. V is TRBV18 and J is TRBJ1-1; maybe TRBD1 (5 bases). CDR1 and CDR2 from the germline V gene are KGHSH and LQKENI. The CDR3 length is 13 residues. V dropped 4 bases and J dropped 1 base, with 7 bases sitting between them.

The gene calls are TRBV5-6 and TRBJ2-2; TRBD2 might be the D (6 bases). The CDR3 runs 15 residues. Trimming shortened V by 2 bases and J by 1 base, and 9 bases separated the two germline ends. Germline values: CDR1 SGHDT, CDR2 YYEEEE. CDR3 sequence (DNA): TGTGCCAGCAGCTTTACTAGCATGAACACCGGGGAGCTGTTTTTT. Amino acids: CASSFTSMNTGELFF.

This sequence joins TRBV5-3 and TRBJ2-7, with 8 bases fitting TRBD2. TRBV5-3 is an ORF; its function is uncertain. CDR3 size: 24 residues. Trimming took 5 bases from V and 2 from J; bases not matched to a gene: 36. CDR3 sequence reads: CARSRWSPGLGVSYTSRGTYEQYF. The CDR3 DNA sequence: TGTGCCAGAAGTCGCTGGTCACCGGGACTAGGTGTATCCTATACCTCCCGTGGGACCTACGAGCAGTACTTC.

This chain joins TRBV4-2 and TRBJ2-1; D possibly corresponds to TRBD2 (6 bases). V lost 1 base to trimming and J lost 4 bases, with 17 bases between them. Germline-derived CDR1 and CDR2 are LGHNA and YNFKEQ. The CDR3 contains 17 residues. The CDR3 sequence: CASSQAKERLGYNEQFF. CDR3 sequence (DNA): TGTGCCAGCAGCCAAGCTAAGGAGAGACTAGGATACAATGAGCAGTTCTTC.

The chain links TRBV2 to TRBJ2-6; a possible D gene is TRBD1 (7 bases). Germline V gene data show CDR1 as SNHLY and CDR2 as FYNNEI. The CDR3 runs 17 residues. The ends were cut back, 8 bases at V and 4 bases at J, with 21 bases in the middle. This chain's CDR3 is CASLKTGRTLGANVLTF. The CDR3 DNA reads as TGTGCCAGCCTAAAGACAGGGAGGACGCTCGGGGCCAACGTCCTGACTTTC.

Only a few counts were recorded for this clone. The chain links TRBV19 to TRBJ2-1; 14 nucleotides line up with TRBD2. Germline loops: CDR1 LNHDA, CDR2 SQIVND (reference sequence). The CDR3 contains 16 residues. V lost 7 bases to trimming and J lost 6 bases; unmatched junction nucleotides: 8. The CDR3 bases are TGTGCCAGTACCACGCCGGGACTAGCGGGGGCCAATGAGCAGTTCTTC. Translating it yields CASTTPGLAGANEQFF.

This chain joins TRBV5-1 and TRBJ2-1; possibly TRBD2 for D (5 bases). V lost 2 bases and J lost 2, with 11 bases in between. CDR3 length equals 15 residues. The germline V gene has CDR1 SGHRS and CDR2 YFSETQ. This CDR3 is CASSFNSVAYNEQFF. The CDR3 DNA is TGCGCCAGCAGCTTTAATAGCGTCGCCTACAATGAGCAGTTCTTC. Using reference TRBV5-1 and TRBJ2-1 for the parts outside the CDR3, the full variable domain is KAGVTQTPRYLIKTRGQQVTLSCSPISGHRSVSWYQQTPGQGLQFLFEYFSETQRNKGNFPGRFSGRQFSNSRSEMNVSTLELGDSALYLCASSFNSVAYNEQFFGPGTRLTVL.

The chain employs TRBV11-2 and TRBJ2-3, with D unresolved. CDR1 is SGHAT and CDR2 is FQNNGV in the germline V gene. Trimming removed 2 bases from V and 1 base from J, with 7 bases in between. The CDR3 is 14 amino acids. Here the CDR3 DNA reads TGTGCCAGCAGCTTAATGGGCGGCACAGATACGCAGTATTTT. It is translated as CASSLMGGTDTQYF.

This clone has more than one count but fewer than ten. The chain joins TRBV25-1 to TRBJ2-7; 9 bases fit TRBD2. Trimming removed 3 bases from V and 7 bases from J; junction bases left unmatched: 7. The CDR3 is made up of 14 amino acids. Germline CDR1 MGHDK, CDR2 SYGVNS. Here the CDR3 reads CASSEVAGVGEQYF. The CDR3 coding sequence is TGTGCCAGCAGTGAGGTAGCGGGAGTGGGGGAGCAGTACTTC.

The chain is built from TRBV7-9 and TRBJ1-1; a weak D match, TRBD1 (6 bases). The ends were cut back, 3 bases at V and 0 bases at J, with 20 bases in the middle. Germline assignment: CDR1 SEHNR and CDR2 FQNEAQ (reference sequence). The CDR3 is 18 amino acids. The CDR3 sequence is CASSFHRDIYSMNTEAFF. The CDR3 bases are TGTGCCAGCAGCTTTCACCGGGACATCTACTCGATGAACACTGAAGCTTTCTTT.

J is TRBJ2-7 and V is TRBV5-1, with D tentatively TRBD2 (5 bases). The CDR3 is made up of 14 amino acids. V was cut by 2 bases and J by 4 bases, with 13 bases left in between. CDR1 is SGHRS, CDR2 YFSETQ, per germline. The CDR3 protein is CASSFGASSYEQYF. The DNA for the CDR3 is TGCGCCAGCAGCTTCGGCGCTAGCAGTTACGAGCAGTACTTC.

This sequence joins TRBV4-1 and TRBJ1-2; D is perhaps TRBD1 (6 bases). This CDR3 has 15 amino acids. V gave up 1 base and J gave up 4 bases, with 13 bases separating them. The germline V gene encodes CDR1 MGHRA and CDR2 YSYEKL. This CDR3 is CASSQGGRGGYGYTF. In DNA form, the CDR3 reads TGCGCCAGCAGCCAAGGAGGCCGAGGGGGCTATGGCTACACCTTC.

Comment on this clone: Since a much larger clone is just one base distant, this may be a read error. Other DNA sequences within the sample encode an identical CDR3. CDR3 sequence: CASSTTDTQYF. DNA of the CDR3: TGTGCCAGCAGCACCACGGATACGCAGTATTTT. The genes are TRBV5-6 and TRBJ2-3; D unclear. Trimming left V 4 bases short and J 6 bases short, with 6 bases between. The germline V gene encodes CDR1 SGHDT and CDR2 YYEEEE. The length of the CDR3 is 11 residues.

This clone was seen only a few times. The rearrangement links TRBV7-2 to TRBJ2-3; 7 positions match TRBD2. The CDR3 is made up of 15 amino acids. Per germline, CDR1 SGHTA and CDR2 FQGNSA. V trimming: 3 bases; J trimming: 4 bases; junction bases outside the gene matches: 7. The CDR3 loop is CASSLSGERADTQYF. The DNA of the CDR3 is TGTGCCAGCAGCTTGAGCGGGGAGAGGGCAGATACGCAGTATTTT.

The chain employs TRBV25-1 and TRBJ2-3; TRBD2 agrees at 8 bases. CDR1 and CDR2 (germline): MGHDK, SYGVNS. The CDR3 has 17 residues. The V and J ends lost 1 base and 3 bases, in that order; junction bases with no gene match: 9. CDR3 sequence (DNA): TGTGCCAGCAGTGAATCTTCTAGCGGGTTAAGGACAGATACGCAGTATTTT. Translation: CASSESSSGLRTDTQYF.

The CDR3: CASSHGTETGELFF. The DNA for the CDR3 is TGTGCCAGCAGCCACGGGACTGAAACCGGGGAGCTGTTTTTT. The chain joins TRBV5-5 to TRBJ2-2, with D maybe TRBD2 (6 bases). The germline V gene encodes CDR1 SGHKS and CDR2 YYEKEE (reference sequence). This CDR3 comprises 14 residues. V lost 4 bases to trimming and J lost 5 bases, with 12 bases between them.

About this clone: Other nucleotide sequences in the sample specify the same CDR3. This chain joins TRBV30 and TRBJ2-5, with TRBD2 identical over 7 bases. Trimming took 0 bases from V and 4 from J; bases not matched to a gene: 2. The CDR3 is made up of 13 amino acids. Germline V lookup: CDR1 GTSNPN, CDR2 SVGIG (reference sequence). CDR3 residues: CAWSVGRGETQYF. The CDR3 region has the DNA TGTGCCTGGAGTGTGGGGAGGGGAGAGACCCAGTACTTC.

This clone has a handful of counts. In DNA, the CDR3 is TGTGCCAGCAGCGTAGTTCCCCCCGGACCCTCTGGAAACACCATATATTTT. Translated, it gives CASSVVPPGPSGNTIYF. V usage is TRBV9 and J usage is TRBJ1-3; D is undetermined. Trimming removed 0 bases at V and 0 bases at J, with 13 bases between. The germline gives CDR1 SGDLS, CDR2 YYNGEE. CDR3 length equals 17 residues.

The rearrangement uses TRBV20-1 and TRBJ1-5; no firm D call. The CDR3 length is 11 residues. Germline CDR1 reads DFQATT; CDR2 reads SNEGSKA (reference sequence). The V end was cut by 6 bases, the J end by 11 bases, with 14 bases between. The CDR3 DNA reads TGCAGTGCGGCCGACCCCACGGCCCAGCATTTT. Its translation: CSAADPTAQHF.